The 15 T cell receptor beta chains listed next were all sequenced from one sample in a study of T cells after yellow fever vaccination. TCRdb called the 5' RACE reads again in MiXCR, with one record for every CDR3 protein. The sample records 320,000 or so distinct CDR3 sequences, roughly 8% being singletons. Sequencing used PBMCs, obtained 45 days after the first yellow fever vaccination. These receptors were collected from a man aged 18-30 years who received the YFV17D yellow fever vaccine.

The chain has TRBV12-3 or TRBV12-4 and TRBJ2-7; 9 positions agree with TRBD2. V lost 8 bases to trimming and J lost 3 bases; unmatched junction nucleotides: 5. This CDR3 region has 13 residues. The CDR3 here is CASSSGDFYEQYF. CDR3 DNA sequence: TGTGCCAGCTCTAGCGGGGACTTCTACGAGCAGTACTTC.

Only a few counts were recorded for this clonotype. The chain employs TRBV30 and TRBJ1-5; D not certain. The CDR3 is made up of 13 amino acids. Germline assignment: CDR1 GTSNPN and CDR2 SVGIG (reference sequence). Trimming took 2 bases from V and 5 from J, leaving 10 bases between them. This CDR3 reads CAWSSSADQPQHF. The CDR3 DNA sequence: TGTGCCTGGAGTTCGTCAGCAGATCAGCCCCAGCATTTT.

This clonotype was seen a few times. The CDR3 DNA follows: TGTGCCAGCACTATACTAGGGGGGCGAGAGACCCAGTACTTC. Amino acids: CASTILGGRETQYF. This chain uses TRBV5-8 with TRBJ2-5; either TRBD1 or TRBD2 may fit D (6 bases each). This CDR3 spans 14 amino acids. V lost 6 bases to trimming and J lost 4 bases, with 16 bases between them. The germline gives CDR1 SGHTS, CDR2 YDEGEE.

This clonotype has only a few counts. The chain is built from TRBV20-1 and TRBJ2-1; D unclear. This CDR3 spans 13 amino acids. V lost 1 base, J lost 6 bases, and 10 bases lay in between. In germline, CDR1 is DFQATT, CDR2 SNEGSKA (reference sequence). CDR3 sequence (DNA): TGCAGTGCTAGAGGGCTGTTGGGCAATGAGCAGTTCTTC. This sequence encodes CSARGLLGNEQFF.

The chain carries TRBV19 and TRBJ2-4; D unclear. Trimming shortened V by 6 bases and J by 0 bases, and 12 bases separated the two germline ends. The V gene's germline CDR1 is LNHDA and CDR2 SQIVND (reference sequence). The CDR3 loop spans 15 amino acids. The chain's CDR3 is CASRPLDLAKNIQYF. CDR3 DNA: TGTGCCAGTAGACCCCTTGACCTAGCCAAAAACATTCAGTACTTC. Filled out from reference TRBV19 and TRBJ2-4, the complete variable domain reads DGGITQSPKYLFRKEGQNVTLSCEQNLNHDAMYWYRQDPGQGLRLIYYSQIVNDFQKGDIAEGYSVSREKKESFPLTVTSAQKNPTAFYLCASRPLDLAKNIQYFGAGTRLSVL.

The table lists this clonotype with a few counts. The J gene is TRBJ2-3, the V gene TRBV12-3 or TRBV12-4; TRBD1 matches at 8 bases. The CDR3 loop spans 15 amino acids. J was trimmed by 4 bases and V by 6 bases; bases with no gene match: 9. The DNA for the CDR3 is TGTGCCAGCAGGCGGACAGGGTATTCGGCAGATACGCAGTATTTT. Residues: CASRRTGYSADTQYF.

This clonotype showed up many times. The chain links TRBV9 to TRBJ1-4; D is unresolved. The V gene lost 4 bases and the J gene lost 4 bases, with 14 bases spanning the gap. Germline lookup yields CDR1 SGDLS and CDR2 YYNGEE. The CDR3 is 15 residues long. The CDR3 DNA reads TGTGCCAGCAGCCCCACGGCAGGATTTAATGAAAAACTGTTTTTT. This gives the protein CASSPTAGFNEKLFF.

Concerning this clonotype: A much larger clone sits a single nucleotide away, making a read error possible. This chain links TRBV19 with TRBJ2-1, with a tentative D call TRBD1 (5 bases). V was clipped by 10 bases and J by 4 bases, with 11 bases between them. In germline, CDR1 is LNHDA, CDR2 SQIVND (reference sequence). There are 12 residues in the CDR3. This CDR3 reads CAIMAGYNEQFF. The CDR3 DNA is TGTGCCATTATGGCAGGGTACAATGAGCAGTTCTTC.

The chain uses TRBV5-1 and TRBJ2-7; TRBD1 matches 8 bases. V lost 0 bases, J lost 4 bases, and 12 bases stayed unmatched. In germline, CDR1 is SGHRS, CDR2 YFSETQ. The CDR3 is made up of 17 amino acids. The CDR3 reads CASSLASDWTGMYEQYF. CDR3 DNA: TGCGCCAGCAGCTTGGCCAGCGATTGGACAGGGATGTACGAGCAGTACTTC.

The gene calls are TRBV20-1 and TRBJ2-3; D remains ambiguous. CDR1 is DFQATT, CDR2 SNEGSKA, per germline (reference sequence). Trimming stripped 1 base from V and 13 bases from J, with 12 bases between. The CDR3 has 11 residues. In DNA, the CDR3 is TGCAGTGCTAGAGTTCGGCAGATAAAGTATTTT. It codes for CSARVRQIKYF.

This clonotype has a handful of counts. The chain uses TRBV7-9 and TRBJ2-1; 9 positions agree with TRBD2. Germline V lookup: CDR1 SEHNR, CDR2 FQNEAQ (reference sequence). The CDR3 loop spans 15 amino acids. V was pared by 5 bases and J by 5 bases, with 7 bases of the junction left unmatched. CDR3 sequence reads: CASSKPGLAHNEQFF. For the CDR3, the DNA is TGTGCCAGCAGCAAACCGGGACTAGCACACAATGAGCAGTTCTTC.

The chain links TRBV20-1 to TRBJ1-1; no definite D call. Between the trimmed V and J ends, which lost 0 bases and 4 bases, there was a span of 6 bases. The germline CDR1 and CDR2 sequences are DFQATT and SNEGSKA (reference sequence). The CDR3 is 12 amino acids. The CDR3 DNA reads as TGCAGTGCTAGAGAAGGAAGCACTGAAGCTTTCTTT. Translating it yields CSAREGSTEAFF.

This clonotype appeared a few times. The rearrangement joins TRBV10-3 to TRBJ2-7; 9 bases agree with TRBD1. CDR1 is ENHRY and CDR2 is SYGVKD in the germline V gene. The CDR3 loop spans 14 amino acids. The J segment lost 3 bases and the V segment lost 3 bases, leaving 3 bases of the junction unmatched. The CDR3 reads CAISEQGAFYEQYV. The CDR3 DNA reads TGTGCCATCAGTGAACAGGGGGCATTCTACGAGCAGTACGTC.

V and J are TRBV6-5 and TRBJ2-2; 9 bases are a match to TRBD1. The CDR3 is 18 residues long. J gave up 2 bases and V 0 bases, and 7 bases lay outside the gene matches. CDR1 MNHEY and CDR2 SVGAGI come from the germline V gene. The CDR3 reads CASSYSGQGVANTGELFF. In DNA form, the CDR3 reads TGTGCCAGCAGTTACTCGGGACAGGGTGTCGCTAACACCGGGGAGCTGTTTTTT.

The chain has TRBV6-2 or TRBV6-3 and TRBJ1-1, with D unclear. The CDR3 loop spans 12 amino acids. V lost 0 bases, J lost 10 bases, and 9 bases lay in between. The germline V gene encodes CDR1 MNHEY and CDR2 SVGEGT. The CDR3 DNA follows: TGTGCCAGCAGTTACTCTCCCGCCTCAGCTTTCTTT. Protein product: CASSYSPASAFF.